The entry below describes one TCR beta chain. The data are from a study of blood T cell repertoires in COVID-19. Study in general: COVID-19 samples, acute and convalescent, were from the United States, Italy and Spain.

In germline, CDR1 is SEHNR, CDR2 FQNEAQ (reference sequence). This CDR3 is built from 15 residues. V was cut by 1 base and J by 3 bases, with 12 bases left in between. TCRdb's table, derived via immunoSEQ multiplex PCR, lists solely in-frame clones and lacks some. The sample carries approximately 200,000 clones, more than 70% recorded once. The chain carries TRBV7-9 and TRBJ1-2; possibly TRBD1 for D (6 bases). The sample was peripheral blood. The TCR originated in a woman in her twenties or thirties with acute or convalescent COVID-19. The CDR3 DNA reads TGTGCCAGCAGCTTAGGCGGGGGGCTGGACTATGGCTACACCTTC. Its protein product is CASSLGGGLDYGYTF.